A selection of T cell receptor beta chains follows, all from one sample in a study of blood T cell repertoires in COVID-19. Measured with immunoSEQ multiplex PCR; TCRdb has only the in-frame clones, and not every one. The sample lists 60,000 or so clones, over 80% occurring once. Material for sequencing was peripheral blood. These receptors were obtained from a man younger than 40 with COVID-19, enrolled during active disease. Each CDR3 is given with its conserved first and last residue. A D gene is named only where the DNA matches it firmly. Only part of the rows carry a size: once, few, many, or a class if the clone is expanded.

CDR3nt: TGTGCCAGCAGCCCGGGACTAGCCCCAGGGCAGTTCTTC; CDR3aa: CASSPGLAPGQFF; abundance: NA; d_gene: TRBD2; j_gene: TRBJ2-1; v_gene: TRBV5-4
CDR3nt: TGTGCCAGCAGCCTCGGGACTACAGCAGATACGCAGTATTTT; CDR3aa: CASSLGTTADTQYF; abundance: NA; d_gene: TRBD2; j_gene: TRBJ2-3; v_gene: TRBV6-5
CDR3nt: TGTGCCAGCAGTCCCAGGACAGGCAATGAGCAGTTCTTC; CDR3aa: CASSPRTGNEQFF; abundance: few; d_gene: TRBD1; j_gene: TRBJ2-1; v_gene: TRBV6-5
CDR3nt: TGTGCCAGCAGTTACTCGATCTCCCAGTATAATTCACCCCTCCACTTT; CDR3aa: CASSYSISQYNSPLHF; abundance: NA; d_gene: NA; j_gene: TRBJ1-6; v_gene: TRBV6-5
CDR3nt: TGTGCCAGCAGTCCTACAGGGCTTCGAGGCTACACCTTC; CDR3aa: CASSPTGLRGYTF; abundance: NA; d_gene: NA; j_gene: TRBJ1-2; v_gene: TRBV27
CDR3nt: TGTGCCAGCAGCTTGAAACTAGCGGGAGGAGCGGATACGCAGTATTTT; CDR3aa: CASSLKLAGGADTQYF; abundance: NA; d_gene: TRBD2; j_gene: TRBJ2-3; v_gene: TRBV5-6
CDR3nt: TGTGCCAGCAGCTTAGCGGGGACTGTGGACACCGGGGAGCTGTTTTTT; CDR3aa: CASSLAGTVDTGELFF; abundance: NA; d_gene: NA; j_gene: TRBJ2-2; v_gene: TRBV7-2
CDR3nt: TGTGCCAGCAGCGTAGTCGGGACTTATGGCTACACCTTC; CDR3aa: CASSVVGTYGYTF; abundance: NA; d_gene: NA; j_gene: TRBJ1-2; v_gene: TRBV9
CDR3nt: TGCGCCAGCAGCCCGGGACTAAGAGAGACCCAGTACTTC; CDR3aa: CASSPGLRETQYF; abundance: once; d_gene: TRBD2; j_gene: TRBJ2-5; v_gene: TRBV4-3
CDR3nt: TGTGCCAGCAGCTTAGGCCGCGGACACCCGACTCTCGAGCAGTACTTC; CDR3aa: CASSLGRGHPTLEQYF; abundance: NA; d_gene: NA; j_gene: TRBJ2-7; v_gene: TRBV11-1
CDR3nt: TGTGCCAGCAGTTACTCTGGGACAGACAACTATGGCTACACCTTC; CDR3aa: CASSYSGTDNYGYTF; abundance: NA; d_gene: TRBD1; j_gene: TRBJ1-2; v_gene: TRBV6-6
CDR3nt: TGCGCCAGCACCACAAAGGGGGATAGCAATCAGCCCCAGCATTTT; CDR3aa: CASTTKGDSNQPQHF; abundance: NA; d_gene: NA; j_gene: TRBJ1-5; v_gene: TRBV23-1
CDR3nt: TGCAGCGTTGAGGGGGGTGGGGATAACGAGCAGTACTTC; CDR3aa: CSVEGGGDNEQYF; abundance: NA; d_gene: NA; j_gene: TRBJ2-7; v_gene: TRBV29-1
CDR3nt: TGTGCCATCAGTAGTGACATCAATCAGCCCCAGCATTTT; CDR3aa: CAISSDINQPQHF; abundance: few; d_gene: NA; j_gene: TRBJ1-5; v_gene: TRBV10-3
CDR3nt: TGTGCCAGCAGTTTACGCCGGGACGAGCAGTACTTC; CDR3aa: CASSLRRDEQYF; abundance: NA; d_gene: NA; j_gene: TRBJ2-7; v_gene: TRBV28
CDR3nt: TGTGCCAGCAGGATGGGAGCGGGAGGGCCCGATGAGCAGTTCTTC; CDR3aa: CASRMGAGGPDEQFF; abundance: NA; d_gene: TRBD2; j_gene: TRBJ2-1; v_gene: TRBV7-9
CDR3nt: TGTGCCTGGAGTGTTCCAGGGGCTCTTACTAATGAAAAACTGTTTTTT; CDR3aa: CAWSVPGALTNEKLFF; abundance: NA; d_gene: NA; j_gene: TRBJ1-4; v_gene: TRBV30
CDR3nt: TGTGCCAGCAGTGAAGAACAGGGGGGGTGGGTCAATCAGCCCCAGCATTTT; CDR3aa: CASSEEQGGWVNQPQHF; abundance: few; d_gene: TRBD1; j_gene: TRBJ1-5; v_gene: TRBV6-1
CDR3nt: TGCGCCAGCAGGGGGGACACCGAAAACAATGAGCAGTTCTTC; CDR3aa: CASRGDTENNEQFF; abundance: once; d_gene: NA; j_gene: TRBJ2-1; v_gene: TRBV10-2
CDR3nt: TGTGCCAGCAACCCGGGACAGGGAAATGGCTACACCTTC; CDR3aa: CASNPGQGNGYTF; abundance: NA; d_gene: TRBD1; j_gene: TRBJ1-2; v_gene: TRBV3-1/TRBV3-2
CDR3nt: TGTGCCAGCAGTGCTCAACAGGGGAGTAGAAACACCATATATTTT; CDR3aa: CASSAQQGSRNTIYF; abundance: NA; d_gene: TRBD1; j_gene: TRBJ1-3; v_gene: TRBV2
CDR3nt: TGTGCCAGCAGCTTGGCCCTGGACAGGGTACGTGAAGCTTTCTTT; CDR3aa: CASSLALDRVREAFF; abundance: NA; d_gene: TRBD1; j_gene: TRBJ1-1; v_gene: TRBV5-4
CDR3nt: TGCGCCAGCAGCCAAGGGGGAGGGGTTTATAATTCACCCCTCCACTTT; CDR3aa: CASSQGGGVYNSPLHF; abundance: few; d_gene: NA; j_gene: TRBJ1-6; v_gene: TRBV4-3
CDR3nt: TGTGCCAGCAGCTCGGGGGGGGTTGCCTACGAGCAGTACTTC; CDR3aa: CASSSGGVAYEQYF; abundance: once; d_gene: TRBD2; j_gene: TRBJ2-7; v_gene: TRBV7-9
CDR3nt: TGTGCCAGCAGTTTAGGCAGGGAATACGAGCAGTACTTC; CDR3aa: CASSLGREYEQYF; abundance: once; d_gene: NA; j_gene: TRBJ2-7; v_gene: TRBV12-3/TRBV12-4
CDR3nt: TGTGCCAGCAGCCTTAGCGGGAGAGGGGATACGCAGTATTTT; CDR3aa: CASSLSGRGDTQYF; abundance: NA; d_gene: TRBD2; j_gene: TRBJ2-3; v_gene: TRBV5-4
CDR3nt: TGTGCCAGCAGTTTTCAGACCAGGGGAGAGCAGTACTTC; CDR3aa: CASSFQTRGEQYF; abundance: NA; d_gene: NA; j_gene: TRBJ2-7; v_gene: TRBV2
CDR3nt: TGTGCCAGCAGTTTTCGCAGCGACAGGGGTGGCAATCAGCCCCAGCATTTT; CDR3aa: CASSFRSDRGGNQPQHF; abundance: NA; d_gene: TRBD1; j_gene: TRBJ1-5; v_gene: TRBV27
CDR3nt: TGTGCCAGCAGCCGAAAGGGACAGGGGAGAGCTTTCTTT; CDR3aa: CASSRKGQGRAFF; abundance: few; d_gene: TRBD1; j_gene: TRBJ1-1; v_gene: TRBV3-1/TRBV3-2
CDR3nt: TGCAGCGTTGAGAACAGGGGTTCGTACAATGAGCAGTTCTTC; CDR3aa: CSVENRGSYNEQFF; abundance: NA; d_gene: TRBD1; j_gene: TRBJ2-1; v_gene: TRBV29-1
CDR3nt: TGTGCCAGCAGCGGTAGTGGCTACACCTTC; CDR3aa: CASSGSGYTF; abundance: NA; d_gene: NA; j_gene: TRBJ1-2; v_gene: TRBV7-2
CDR3nt: TGTGCCAGCAGCCTAGCGGGCAACACCGGGGAGCTGTTTTTT; CDR3aa: CASSLAGNTGELFF; abundance: few; d_gene: TRBD2; j_gene: TRBJ2-2; v_gene: TRBV7-9
CDR3nt: TGTGCCAGTAGTACCGAGGGAGGCACCTGGGGGAAACTGTTTTTT; CDR3aa: CASSTEGGTWGKLFF; abundance: NA; d_gene: NA; j_gene: TRBJ1-4; v_gene: TRBV19
CDR3nt: TGTGCCAGTAGTATAGCCGGCAGGGGCCGGTATGGCTACACCTTC; CDR3aa: CASSIAGRGRYGYTF; abundance: NA; d_gene: NA; j_gene: TRBJ1-2; v_gene: TRBV19
CDR3nt: TGTGCCAGCTCACCCGGGACCGGGACAGGGGGACCGAATGAGCAGTTCTTC; CDR3aa: CASSPGTGTGGPNEQFF; abundance: NA; d_gene: TRBD1; j_gene: TRBJ2-1; v_gene: TRBV18
CDR3nt: TGTGCCATCAGTGCGGCAGGTCCACCCTCTGGGGCCAACGTCCTGACTTTC; CDR3aa: CAISAAGPPSGANVLTF; abundance: NA; d_gene: NA; j_gene: TRBJ2-6; v_gene: TRBV10-3
CDR3nt: TGCAGCGTGCCCTCAGGTGGCAAAACGGTCCCCTACGAGCAGTACTTC; CDR3aa: CSVPSGGKTVPYEQYF; abundance: NA; d_gene: NA; j_gene: TRBJ2-7; v_gene: TRBV29-1
CDR3nt: TGTGCCACAAACAGACAGGGGGACCACTATGGCTACACCTTC; CDR3aa: CATNRQGDHYGYTF; abundance: once; d_gene: TRBD1; j_gene: TRBJ1-2; v_gene: TRBV24-1
CDR3nt: TGTGCCAGCAGTAGCGACACCGGGGAGCTGTTTTTT; CDR3aa: CASSSDTGELFF; abundance: few; d_gene: NA; j_gene: TRBJ2-2; v_gene: TRBV7-2
CDR3nt: TGTGCCAGCAGCCAATTCCGGGGGGATTTGTACAATGAGCAGTTCTTC; CDR3aa: CASSQFRGDLYNEQFF; abundance: once; d_gene: TRBD2; j_gene: TRBJ2-1; v_gene: TRBV14
CDR3nt: TGTGCCAGCAGCCCGGGACTAGTCAATGAGCAGTTCTTC; CDR3aa: CASSPGLVNEQFF; abundance: NA; d_gene: TRBD2; j_gene: TRBJ2-1; v_gene: TRBV7-2
CDR3nt: TGTGCCAGCAGCGTTAGCGGGAGGAGTACAGATACGCAGTATTTT; CDR3aa: CASSVSGRSTDTQYF; abundance: NA; d_gene: TRBD2; j_gene: TRBJ2-3; v_gene: TRBV9
CDR3nt: TGCGCCAGCAGTGAGTCTTGGCGGGAGGACACAGATACGCAGTATTTT; CDR3aa: CASSESWREDTDTQYF; abundance: NA; d_gene: TRBD2; j_gene: TRBJ2-3; v_gene: TRBV10-1
CDR3nt: TGTGCCAGTACCAGGGAGGGGTCCAGATCCTACGAGCAGTACTTC; CDR3aa: CASTREGSRSYEQYF; abundance: NA; d_gene: TRBD2; j_gene: TRBJ2-7; v_gene: TRBV19
CDR3nt: TGTGCCAGCAGCGGGATGGCCACCCGAAGGAGCAATCAGCCCCAGCATTTT; CDR3aa: CASSGMATRRSNQPQHF; abundance: NA; d_gene: NA; j_gene: TRBJ1-5; v_gene: TRBV2